The rows below give T cell receptor beta chains drawn from one sample of a study of OX40 agonist ivuxolimab in advanced cancers. Only in-frame clones appear in the TCRdb table, and some are missing; sequencing was by immunoSEQ multiplex PCR. The data contain some 68,000 clones, around nine tenths of them seen just once; the ten biggest clones take up roughly 2%. The sample in question was CD4+ or CD8+ T cells sorted from blood, obtained in a trial of the OX40 agonist ivuxolimab. These receptor sequences come from an adult with an advanced solid tumor such as melanoma, head and neck, liver or kidney cancer. CDR3s include the opening cysteine and the closing phenylalanine or tryptophan. Fields, in order: CDR3 length, J gene, D gene, V gene, CDR3 protein. The D gene is left open where the match is weak.

cdr3_length: 13
j_call: TRBJ1-1
d_call: NA
v_call: TRBV6-1
cdr3_aa: CASRWSGDAEAFF

cdr3_length: 15
j_call: TRBJ2-7
d_call: NA
v_call: TRBV11-2
cdr3_aa: CASSPATGTSYEQYF

cdr3_length: 13
j_call: TRBJ1-1
d_call: TRBD1
v_call: TRBV6-6
cdr3_aa: CASSQRTGGEAFF

cdr3_length: 15
j_call: TRBJ2-5
d_call: TRBD2
v_call: TRBV6-6
cdr3_aa: CAIRTSGDGGETQYF

cdr3_length: 15
j_call: TRBJ2-7
d_call: TRBD1
v_call: TRBV6-1
cdr3_aa: CASSAGPGQGYEQYF

cdr3_length: 13
j_call: TRBJ2-5
d_call: NA
v_call: TRBV7-2
cdr3_aa: CASSIGIEETQYF

cdr3_length: 15
j_call: TRBJ1-4
d_call: TRBD1
v_call: TRBV2
cdr3_aa: CASRGTGTTNEKLFF

cdr3_length: 14
j_call: TRBJ2-5
d_call: NA
v_call: TRBV6-5
cdr3_aa: CASSYRDLGETQYF

cdr3_length: 15
j_call: TRBJ1-4
d_call: NA
v_call: TRBV16
cdr3_aa: CASSPSRATNEKLFF

cdr3_length: 14
j_call: TRBJ2-1
d_call: NA
v_call: TRBV7-2
cdr3_aa: CASSASRARDEQFF

cdr3_length: 10
j_call: TRBJ2-7
d_call: NA
v_call: TRBV20-1
cdr3_aa: CSARGYEQYF

cdr3_length: 17
j_call: TRBJ2-3
d_call: NA
v_call: TRBV21-1
cdr3_aa: CASSKYKSGRVTDTQYF

cdr3_length: 15
j_call: TRBJ1-4
d_call: TRBD1
v_call: TRBV7-8
cdr3_aa: CASSTRTGIEEKLFF

cdr3_length: 14
j_call: TRBJ1-5
d_call: TRBD1
v_call: TRBV7-2
cdr3_aa: CASSNTGGDQPQHF

cdr3_length: 12
j_call: TRBJ1-1
d_call: TRBD1
v_call: TRBV29-1
cdr3_aa: CSVRQGKGEAFF

cdr3_length: 15
j_call: TRBJ2-3
d_call: NA
v_call: TRBV7-9
cdr3_aa: CASSPWSQGTDTQYF

cdr3_length: 15
j_call: TRBJ1-1
d_call: NA
v_call: TRBV19
cdr3_aa: CASSIGRGVNTEAFF

cdr3_length: 15
j_call: TRBJ2-7
d_call: TRBD1
v_call: TRBV7-9
cdr3_aa: CASSGRTGFGVEQYF

cdr3_length: 12
j_call: TRBJ1-1
d_call: NA
v_call: TRBV5-1
cdr3_aa: CASSVDGTEAFF

cdr3_length: 13
j_call: TRBJ2-5
d_call: NA
v_call: TRBV5-5
cdr3_aa: CASSRGPEETQYF

cdr3_length: 13
j_call: TRBJ1-3
d_call: NA
v_call: TRBV9
cdr3_aa: CASSREAGNTIYF

cdr3_length: 15
j_call: TRBJ2-1
d_call: TRBD2
v_call: TRBV5-4
cdr3_aa: CASSSGTSGGNEQFF

cdr3_length: 14
j_call: TRBJ2-1
d_call: TRBD2
v_call: TRBV2
cdr3_aa: CAGGLAGGGNEQFF

cdr3_length: 14
j_call: TRBJ1-2
d_call: NA
v_call: TRBV7-9
cdr3_aa: CASSQGDNGSGYTF

cdr3_length: 14
j_call: TRBJ2-1
d_call: NA
v_call: TRBV4-3
cdr3_aa: CASSQETRVNEQFF

cdr3_length: 15
j_call: TRBJ2-7
d_call: NA
v_call: TRBV9
cdr3_aa: CASSVGAGVAYEQYF

cdr3_length: 14
j_call: TRBJ2-2
d_call: TRBD2
v_call: TRBV14
cdr3_aa: CASSPRTSGGELFF

cdr3_length: 13
j_call: TRBJ2-3
d_call: NA
v_call: TRBV6-5
cdr3_aa: CASRTQGSGVAYF

cdr3_length: 13
j_call: TRBJ1-2
d_call: NA
v_call: TRBV5-1
cdr3_aa: CASSLIENYGYTF

cdr3_length: 10
j_call: TRBJ1-4
d_call: NA
v_call: TRBV28
cdr3_aa: CASSNTKLFF

cdr3_length: 14
j_call: TRBJ1-3
d_call: NA
v_call: TRBV6-1
cdr3_aa: CASRPPGLTNTIYF

cdr3_length: 14
j_call: TRBJ1-1
d_call: NA
v_call: TRBV6-1
cdr3_aa: CASSDLGANTEAFF

cdr3_length: 14
j_call: TRBJ2-1
d_call: NA
v_call: TRBV5-1
cdr3_aa: CASSGGLQINEQFF

cdr3_length: 13
j_call: TRBJ2-2
d_call: NA
v_call: TRBV6-5
cdr3_aa: CASIGLNTGELFF

cdr3_length: 15
j_call: TRBJ1-2
d_call: NA
v_call: TRBV7-9
cdr3_aa: CASSLTGPLGYGYTF

cdr3_length: 13
j_call: TRBJ1-1
d_call: NA
v_call: TRBV29-1
cdr3_aa: CSHSRTSYTEAFF

cdr3_length: 15
j_call: TRBJ1-4
d_call: TRBD1
v_call: TRBV7-8
cdr3_aa: CASSHGHRGVEKLFF

cdr3_length: 16
j_call: TRBJ2-3
d_call: NA
v_call: TRBV29-1
cdr3_aa: CSVDRGAGSGLDTQYF

cdr3_length: 14
j_call: TRBJ2-5
d_call: NA
v_call: TRBV4-3
cdr3_aa: CASSQEGGRETQYF

cdr3_length: 13
j_call: TRBJ2-3
d_call: TRBD2
v_call: TRBV5-4
cdr3_aa: CASNRGGADTQYF

cdr3_length: 17
j_call: TRBJ2-2
d_call: TRBD1
v_call: TRBV4-1
cdr3_aa: CASSRTGTGVNTGELFF

cdr3_length: 11
j_call: TRBJ1-1
d_call: NA
v_call: TRBV5-1
cdr3_aa: CASSLGQQAFF

cdr3_length: 15
j_call: TRBJ1-1
d_call: NA
v_call: TRBV6-5
cdr3_aa: CASSLTGTTNTEAFF

cdr3_length: 11
j_call: TRBJ1-1
d_call: TRBD1
v_call: TRBV29-1
cdr3_aa: CSVGTGPEAFF

cdr3_length: 13
j_call: TRBJ1-1
d_call: TRBD1
v_call: TRBV7-2
cdr3_aa: CASSSQGGTEAFF

cdr3_length: 14
j_call: TRBJ2-5
d_call: TRBD1
v_call: TRBV6-5
cdr3_aa: CASSKDRGGETQYF

cdr3_length: 16
j_call: TRBJ2-1
d_call: TRBD2
v_call: TRBV5-4
cdr3_aa: CASSISSGGAYNEQFF

cdr3_length: 17
j_call: TRBJ2-1
d_call: TRBD1
v_call: TRBV6-1
cdr3_aa: CASSEWGDRGGYNEQFF

cdr3_length: 16
j_call: TRBJ2-5
d_call: NA
v_call: TRBV10-2
cdr3_aa: CASSFFGGGPQETQYF

cdr3_length: 15
j_call: TRBJ1-1
d_call: NA
v_call: TRBV7-9
cdr3_aa: CASSLGKERNTEAFF

cdr3_length: 15
j_call: TRBJ1-1
d_call: NA
v_call: TRBV9
cdr3_aa: CASSVEGRANTEAFF

cdr3_length: 16
j_call: TRBJ2-4
d_call: TRBD2
v_call: TRBV7-8
cdr3_aa: CASTGRPGGLGNIQYF